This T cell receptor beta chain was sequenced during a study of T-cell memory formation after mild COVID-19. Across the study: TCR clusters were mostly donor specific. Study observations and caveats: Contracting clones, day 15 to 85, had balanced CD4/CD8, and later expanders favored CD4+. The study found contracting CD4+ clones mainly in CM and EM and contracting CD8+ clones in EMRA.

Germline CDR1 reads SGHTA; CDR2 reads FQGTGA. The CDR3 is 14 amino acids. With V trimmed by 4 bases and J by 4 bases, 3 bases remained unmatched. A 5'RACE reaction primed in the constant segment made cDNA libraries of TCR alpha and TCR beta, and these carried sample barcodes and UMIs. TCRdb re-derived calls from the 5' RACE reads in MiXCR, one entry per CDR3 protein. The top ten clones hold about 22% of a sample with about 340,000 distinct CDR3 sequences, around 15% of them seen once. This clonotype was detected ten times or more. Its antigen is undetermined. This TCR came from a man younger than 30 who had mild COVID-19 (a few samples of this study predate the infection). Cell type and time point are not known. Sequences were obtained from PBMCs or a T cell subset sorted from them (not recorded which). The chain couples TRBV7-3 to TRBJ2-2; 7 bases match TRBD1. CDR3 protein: CASSSQGITGELFF. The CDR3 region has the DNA TGTGCCAGCAGCTCACAGGGGATCACCGGGGAGCTGTTTTTT.